One sample yielded the 13 T cell receptor beta chains listed below, sequenced in a study of PD-1 blockade in classical Hodgkin lymphoma. Generated by immunoSEQ multiplex PCR, the TCRdb table keeps only in-frame clones and is missing some. The sample consists of about 53,000 clones, more than 65% of them appearing once. In every patient, relapse followed autologous stem cell transplantation, while exposure to brentuximab vedotin differed. Sequenced material: peripheral blood mononuclear cells (PBMCs), taken at baseline. All receptors come from a human donor with classical Hodgkin lymphoma.

This sequence joins TRBV6-5 and TRBJ2-7, with D possibly TRBD1 on 6 matching bases. The CDR3 has 15 residues. V shed 5 bases and J shed 6 bases, with 20 bases lying between them. Germline V lookup: CDR1 MNHEY, CDR2 SVGAGI. The CDR3 nucleotides are TGTGCCAGCAGTCCTTCGGGACACAGGAGTTTCGAGCAGTACGTC. Its protein is CASSPSGHRSFEQYV.

The genes are TRBV10-3 and TRBJ2-7, with D possibly TRBD1 on 6 matching bases. With 3 bases removed from V and 1 base from J, the gap between germline ends came to 13 bases. Looked up from germline, CDR1 is ENHRY and CDR2 is SYGVKD. The CDR3 loop spans 15 amino acids. In DNA form, the CDR3 reads TGTGCCATCAGTGACTTTTACGGACAGTCCTACGAGCAGTACTTC. It codes for CAISDFYGQSYEQYF.

The J gene is TRBJ1-5, the V gene TRBV19, with 7 bases fitting TRBD1. CDR1 LNHDA and CDR2 SQIVND come from the germline V gene (reference sequence). The CDR3 is 15 amino acids. J was trimmed by 2 bases and V by 5 bases; bases with no gene match: 6. The CDR3 reads CASSPYRGGNQPQHF. In DNA form, the CDR3 reads TGTGCCAGTAGTCCGTACAGGGGTGGCAATCAGCCCCAGCATTTT.

The J gene is TRBJ1-5, the V gene TRBV9, with a possible D match to TRBD1 (5 bases). The CDR3 loop spans 15 amino acids. The germline gives CDR1 SGDLS, CDR2 YYNGEE. Trimming pared 0 bases from V and 5 bases from J, leaving 12 bases between. The CDR3 sequence is CASSVDGGEYQPQHF. The CDR3 DNA follows: TGTGCCAGCAGCGTAGACGGGGGGGAGTATCAGCCCCAGCATTTT.

This chain links TRBV11-3 with TRBJ2-1, with D uncertain. Trimming stripped 3 bases from V and 0 bases from J, with 12 bases between. The CDR3 runs 16 residues. Germline V gene data show CDR1 as SGHNT and CDR2 as YENEEA. In nucleotides, the CDR3 is TGTGCCAGCAGCTTGGGCCAGACTGACTCCTACAATGAGCAGTTCTTC. Protein product: CASSLGQTDSYNEQFF.

This chain connects TRBV29-1 to TRBJ1-2; 7 bases are a match to TRBD1. The CDR3 is made up of 12 amino acids. V was clipped by 6 bases and J by 2 bases; unmatched bases: 3. CDR1 and CDR2 (germline): SQVTM, ANQGSEA. The chain's CDR3 is CSVGTENYGYTF. The CDR3 DNA sequence: TGCAGCGTCGGGACAGAAAACTATGGCTACACCTTC.

This clone occurred a few times. The chain combines TRBV12-5 with TRBJ2-7; D might be TRBD1 (5 bases). Germline CDR1 and CDR2: LGHNT and FRNRAP. The CDR3 runs to 13 residues. V was clipped by 3 bases and J by 1 base, with 7 bases between them. This CDR3 is CASGFSGSYEQYV. CDR3 DNA sequence: TGTGCTAGTGGTTTCTCAGGGTCCTACGAGCAGTACGTC.

CDR3 residues: CAISKGFGNTIYF. In DNA form, the CDR3 reads TGTGCCATCAGCAAGGGTTTTGGAAACACCATATATTTT. The chain combines TRBV10-3 with TRBJ1-3; no clear D gene. Trimming cost V 6 bases and J 3 bases, with 9 bases left between them. Germline V gene lookup returns CDR1 ENHRY and CDR2 SYGVKD. The CDR3 is 13 amino acids.

V is TRBV30 and J is TRBJ1-1; a weak D match, TRBD1 (6 bases). V dropped 2 bases and J dropped 6 bases, with 16 bases sitting between them. The CDR3 consists of 14 residues. Looked up from germline, CDR1 is GTSNPN and CDR2 is SVGIG (reference sequence). CDR3 sequence: CAWSNPWTASEAFF. The CDR3 DNA reads as TGTGCCTGGAGTAACCCGTGGACAGCTTCTGAAGCTTTCTTT.

This clone was observed a handful of times. This sequence joins TRBV2 and TRBJ2-7; possible D gene TRBD1, 5 bases. The V and J ends lost 4 bases and 4 bases respectively, with 11 bases between them. Germline CDR1 and CDR2: SNHLY and FYNNEI. The CDR3 loop spans 13 amino acids. The CDR3 sequence is CASSADREYEQYV. The CDR3 DNA sequence: TGTGCCAGCAGTGCCGACAGAGAGTACGAGCAGTACGTC.

The rearrangement links TRBV27 to TRBJ1-2; no firm D call. Trimming left V 7 bases short and J 3 bases short, with 15 bases between. This CDR3 contains 14 residues. Germline V CDR1 and CDR2: MNHEY, SMNVEV (reference sequence). CDR3 DNA sequence: TGTGCCAGCACCTCATTGGGGTCGGACTATGGCTACACCTTC. Its protein is CASTSLGSDYGYTF.

This clone was detected a few times. The chain joins TRBV7-6 to TRBJ1-5; weak D call: TRBD1 (6 bases). The germline V and J ends were trimmed by 1 base and 9 bases, with 13 bases remaining between them. The germline CDR1 and CDR2 sequences are SGHVS and FNYEAQ. The CDR3 sequence is 14 residues long. The CDR3 here is CASSLVFGGGPQHF. The CDR3, as DNA: TGTGCCAGCAGCTTAGTTTTCGGAGGGGGGCCCCAGCATTTT. Drawing the rest from reference TRBV7-6 and TRBJ1-5, the complete variable domain is GAGVSQSPRYKVTKRGQDVALRCDPISGHVSLYWYRQALGQGPEFLTYFNYEAQQDKSGLPNDRFSAERPEGSISTLTIQRTEQRDSAMYRCASSLVFGGGPQHFGDGTRLSIL.

The chain links TRBV27 to TRBJ1-2; TRBD1 agrees at 10 bases. This CDR3 is built from 14 residues. CDR1 is MNHEY and CDR2 is SMNVEV in the germline V gene (reference sequence). J lost 6 bases, V lost 6 bases, and 7 bases had no gene match. The CDR3 DNA sequence: TGTGCCAGCAGGACAGGCGGGACAGGGGATGGCTACACCTTC. Amino acid sequence: CASRTGGTGDGYTF.